A single sample gave rise to the 6 T cell receptor beta chains below, sequenced in a study of patients and donors after allogeneic stem cell transplantation. MiXCR, run by TCRdb on the RT-PCR reads, gives a single entry per CDR3 protein. The sample contains about 2,500 distinct CDR3 sequences, 7% to 10% of which appear only once. Sample: blood, either unsorted or a sorted T cell fraction (not recorded which). Receptors were obtained from a human donor who was either an allogeneic HSCT recipient or a stem cell or donor lymphocyte infusion donor (not recorded which). It is not recorded whose cells these are; they may come from a transplant donor.

This clonotype is medium-sized in the sample. The chain is built from TRBV28 and TRBJ2-2, with a weak D call TRBD1 (5 bases). Between the trimmed V and J ends, which lost 4 bases and 2 bases, there was a span of 8 bases. Germline V gene lookup returns CDR1 MDHEN and CDR2 SYDVKM. The CDR3 is 14 amino acids. This CDR3 reads CASSSQGNTGELFF. The CDR3 nucleotides read TGTGCCAGCAGTTCCCAGGGAAACACCGGGGAGCTGTTTTTT.

As for this clonotype: The junction shows a germline mismatch at one end, possibly a read error. The rearrangement uses TRBV6-2 or TRBV6-3 and TRBJ2-6, with 7 bases aligning to TRBD2. CDR3 size: 15 residues. Germline CDR1 MNHEY, CDR2 SVGEGT. Here the CDR3 DNA reads TGTGCCAGCAGTTGGGAGGGCTCTGGGGCCAACGTTCTGACTTTC. Protein: CASSWEGSGANVLTF.

The genes are TRBV6-5 and TRBJ2-1; D perhaps matches TRBD2 (6 bases). This CDR3 spans 18 amino acids. Deletions cut 2 bases from V and 5 bases from J, with 22 bases between. The germline CDR1 and CDR2 sequences are MNHEY and SVGAGI. DNA for the CDR3: TGTGCCAGCAGTTACGTAATATTCGGGAGCTCGCCGGACAATGAGCAGTTCTTC. This translates into CASSYVIFGSSPDNEQFF.

This clonotype qualifies as large (0.1 to 1%). CDR3 DNA sequence: TGTGCAAGTCGCTTAGCCCCGCGACAGCACTGGACAGATACGCAGTATTTT. It codes for CASRLAPRQHWTDTQYF. The rearrangement links TRBV12-2 to TRBJ2-3; the table assigns TRBD1, which was not confirmed against the DNA. TRBV12-2 is tagged as a pseudogene. CDR3 length equals 17 residues.

Sample share makes this clonotype medium-sized. The genes are TRBV29-1 and TRBJ2-3; no reliable D call. This CDR3 is 13 amino acids long. The V and J ends lost 2 bases and 4 bases respectively, with 10 bases between them. Germline V gene lookup returns CDR1 SQVTM and CDR2 ANQGSEA. CDR3 sequence reads: CSVERPTPDTQYF. The CDR3 DNA follows: TGCAGCGTTGAAAGGCCCACCCCAGATACGCAGTATTTT.

This clonotype was found a few times. The chain couples TRBV6-2 or TRBV6-3 to TRBJ2-7; a possible D gene is TRBD2 (7 bases). The length of the CDR3 is 14 residues. V lost 2 bases, J lost 4 bases, and 12 bases lay in between. CDR1 is MNHEY, CDR2 SVGEGT, per germline. The CDR3 nucleotides read TGTGCCAGCAGTTACAGCGGGACAAAATACGAGCAGTACTTC. Residues: CASSYSGTKYEQYF.